This TCR beta chain was profiled in a study of blood T cell repertoires in COVID-19. Deletions cut 8 bases from V and 1 base from J, with 12 bases between. Germline assignment: CDR1 LNHDA and CDR2 SQIVND (reference sequence). This CDR3 has 13 residues. Recruits, aged roughly 18 to 100 years, lived in roughly 22 US areas. Donors in Cohort 3 who had recovered were those with two negative PCRs, healthcare professional clearance, or resolution of their symptoms. This clone was recorded only once. In the authors' methods: Amplification of reference gene primers provided the estimated nucleated cell counts. Produced via immunoSEQ multiplex PCR; TCRdb's table is partial and in-frame only. V and J calls and clone size come straight from that table; D and trimming were deduced from the DNA. The sample records over 250,000 clones, roughly 91% being singletons.

This sequence was found in a middle-aged man who had recovered from COVID-19. Material for sequencing was PBMCs or T cells enriched from blood (not recorded which). The chain uses TRBV19 and TRBJ2-7, with D hard to call. The DNA for the CDR3 is TGTGCCAGTTCTGAGATTCCATCCTACGAGCAGTACTTC. Encoded protein: CASSEIPSYEQYF. The full variable domain, completed using reference TRBV19 and TRBJ2-7, is DGGITQSPKYLFRKEGQNVTLSCEQNLNHDAMYWYRQDPGQGLRLIYYSQIVNDFQKGDIAEGYSVSREKKESFPLTVTSAQKNPTAFYLCASSEIPSYEQYFGPGTRLTVT.